This T cell receptor (beta chain) derives from a study of blood T cell repertoires in COVID-19. Looking at the study overall: The origin of the acute and convalescent COVID-19 samples was the United States, Italy and Spain. The cDNA or gDNA used as material had been derived from T cells, B-cell-depleted T cells, or PBMCs.

Enrolment of Seattle patients took place during active infection, and they were followed longitudinally. This CDR3 has 15 residues. In germline, CDR1 is LNHDA, CDR2 SQIVND (reference sequence). V lost 1 base to trimming and J lost 2 bases, with 9 bases between them. In the authors' workflow: Reference gene primer amplification gave nucleated cell count estimates. Assay used: immunoSEQ multiplex PCR; TCRdb lists only in-frame clones, some missing. Clone size and V and J calls were adopted from that table, with D and trimming inferred from the DNA. The sample gives around 460,000 clones, roughly 89% of which show up once; 0.8% to 1% is in the top ten.

Input material: peripheral blood. J is TRBJ2-1 and V is TRBV19, with a possible D match to TRBD2 (6 bases). This clonotype was obtained from a man younger than 30 with COVID-19, enrolled during active disease. The CDR3 region has the DNA TGTGCCAGTAGTATAGGCGGGAACCCCTACAATGAGCAGTTCTTC. This codes for CASSIGGNPYNEQFF. Based on the CDR3 plus reference TRBV19 and TRBJ2-1, the full variable domain is DGGITQSPKYLFRKEGQNVTLSCEQNLNHDAMYWYRQDPGQGLRLIYYSQIVNDFQKGDIAEGYSVSREKKESFPLTVTSAQKNPTAFYLCASSIGGNPYNEQFFGPGTRLTVL.